Listed here is a single TCR beta chain. Its specificity is not known. The CDR3 is 12 amino acids. V lost 3 bases and J lost 5; bases outside the gene matches: 4. Germline V gene data show CDR1 as SQVTM and CDR2 as ANQGSEA. This sample is drawn from a study of response to subunit inactivated influenza vaccine. General study findings and limits: Each seasonal influenza vaccination, the authors suggested, recruits few new T cells.

TCRdb redid the calling of the RT-PCR reads with MiXCR, one entry per CDR3 protein. The sample yields 200,000 to 300,000 distinct CDR3 sequences, 9% to 15% seen once. The chain carries TRBV29-1 and TRBJ2-7; 7 positions agree with TRBD1. The sequencing here drew on non-naive T cells sorted from PBMCs, taken 14 to 15 days before vaccination. The source is a man aged 45-65 years who received an inactivated influenza vaccine. DNA for the CDR3: TGCAGCGTTGACAGGGGGATGAACGAGCAGTACTTC. It is translated as CSVDRGMNEQYF.